Sequencing of this T cell receptor (beta chain) was carried out in a study of tumor and adjacent non-tumor tissue in lung cancer. Study-wide points: TCR diversity was significantly greater in tumor than normal lung tissue. Tumor TCR diversity, when higher, was linked to shorter survival.

RNA was extracted from bulk tissue without any cell sorting. Distant lung tissue was collected more than 3 cm away from the tumor edge. TCRbeta libraries were built with three rounds of nested PCR, modified from ARM-PCR. TCRdb passed the multiplex PCR reads through MiXCR, listing each CDR3 protein once. Of approximately 120,000 distinct CDR3 sequences listed, 50% to 70% were seen once; the top ten hold about 20%. This clonotype was picked up many times. The antigen is undetermined. V trimming: 6 bases; J trimming: 4 bases; junction bases outside the gene matches: 7. The CDR3 is 15 residues long. This TCR derives from a man between 60 and 70 years old with non-small cell lung cancer. The sample comprised distant non-tumor lung tissue. The rearrangement joins TRBV12-3 or TRBV12-4 to TRBJ2-1; 9 bases match TRBD1. The DNA for the CDR3 is TGTGCCAGCAGGACCGGGACAGGGACTTACAATGAGCAGTTCTTC. Translating gives CASRTGTGTYNEQFF.